The sequence of this T cell receptor (beta chain) was determined in a study of T cells in Graves' hyperthyroidism and ophthalmopathy. Germline CDR1 SGHAT, CDR2 FQNNGV. The CDR3 loop spans 17 amino acids. Trimming cost V 2 bases and J 0 bases, with 13 bases left between them. Researchers amplified the TCR beta CDR3 regions from RNA transcripts. Researchers ran a first-round RT-PCR on the TCR CDR3 using the HTBI primer set. TCRdb redid the calling of the multiplex PCR reads with MiXCR, one entry per CDR3 protein. This sample yields around 390,000 distinct CDR3 sequences, of which about 14% are seen a single time; about 20% belongs to the top ten. This clonotype occurred many times.

The specimen was blood. V is TRBV11-2 and J is TRBJ2-2; D uncertain. This TCR came from a woman younger than 45 with Graves' ophthalmopathy. CDR3 sequence (DNA): TGTGCCAGCAGCTTACAGTCCTCAACGCCGAACACCGGGGAGCTGTTTTTT. As protein: CASSLQSSTPNTGELFF.